Sequencing of this TCR beta chain was carried out in a study of blood T cell repertoires in COVID-19. Study-level information: Collection of acute and convalescent COVID-19 samples took place in the United States, Italy and Spain. The cDNA or gDNA used as material had been derived from T cells, B-cell-depleted T cells, or PBMCs.

In the original analysis: Scientists estimated how many nucleated cells there were by amplifying reference gene primers. Clones were sequenced by immunoSEQ multiplex PCR, and TCRdb holds only the in-frame ones, with some missing. For V, J and clone size, that table is used; D and trimming come from the DNA. The data hold 200,000 or so clones, with 65% to 90% observed a single time. Germline V gives CDR1 MDHEN, CDR2 SYDVKM. The CDR3 sequence is 14 residues long. Unmatched junction bases numbered 6, after V lost 8 bases and J lost 0 bases. The TCR originated in a man at least 80 years old with acute or convalescent COVID-19. The chain combines TRBV28 with TRBJ1-1; 7 bases are shared with TRBD1. Source material: peripheral blood. The CDR3 region is CASRTGEVNTEAFF. The CDR3 DNA sequence: TGTGCCAGCCGAACAGGGGAGGTGAACACTGAAGCTTTCTTT.